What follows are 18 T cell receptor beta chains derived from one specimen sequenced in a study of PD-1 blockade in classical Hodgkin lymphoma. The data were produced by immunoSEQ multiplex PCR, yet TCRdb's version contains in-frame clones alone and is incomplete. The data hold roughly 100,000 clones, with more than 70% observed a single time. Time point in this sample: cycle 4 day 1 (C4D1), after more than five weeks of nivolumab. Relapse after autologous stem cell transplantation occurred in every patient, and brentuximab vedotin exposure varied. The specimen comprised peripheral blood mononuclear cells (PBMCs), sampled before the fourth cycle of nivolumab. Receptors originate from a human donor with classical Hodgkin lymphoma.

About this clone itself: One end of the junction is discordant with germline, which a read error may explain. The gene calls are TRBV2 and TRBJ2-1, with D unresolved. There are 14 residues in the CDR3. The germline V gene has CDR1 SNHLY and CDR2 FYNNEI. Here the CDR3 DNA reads TGTGCCAGCAGCGAAGCTCACAGAGTGGCGGAGCAGTTCTTC. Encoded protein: CASSEAHRVAEQFF.

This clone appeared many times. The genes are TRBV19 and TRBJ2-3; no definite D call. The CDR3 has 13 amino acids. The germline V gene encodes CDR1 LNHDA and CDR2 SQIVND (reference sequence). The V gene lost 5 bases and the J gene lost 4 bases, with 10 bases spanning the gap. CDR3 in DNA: TGTGCCAGTAGTTCAACCGCGGCAGATACGCAGTATTTT. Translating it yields CASSSTAADTQYF.

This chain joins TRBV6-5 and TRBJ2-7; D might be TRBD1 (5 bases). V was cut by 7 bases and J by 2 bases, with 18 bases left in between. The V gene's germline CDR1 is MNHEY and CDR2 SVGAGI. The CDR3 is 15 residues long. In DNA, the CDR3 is TGTGCCAGCACCCAACACAGGACAACAACCTACGAGCAGTACTTC. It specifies CASTQHRTTTYEQYF.

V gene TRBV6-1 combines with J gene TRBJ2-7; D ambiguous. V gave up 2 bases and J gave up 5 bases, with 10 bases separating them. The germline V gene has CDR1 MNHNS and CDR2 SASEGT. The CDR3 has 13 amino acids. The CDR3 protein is CASSEIRRHEQYF. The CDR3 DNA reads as TGTGCCAGCAGTGAAATTAGGCGGCACGAGCAGTACTTC.

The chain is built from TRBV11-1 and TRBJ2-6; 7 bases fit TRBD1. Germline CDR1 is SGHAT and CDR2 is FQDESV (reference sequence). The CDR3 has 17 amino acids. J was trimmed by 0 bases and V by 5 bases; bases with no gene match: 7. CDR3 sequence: CASSPPGQLSGANVLTF. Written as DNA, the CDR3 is TGTGCCAGCAGCCCCCCGGGACAGCTCTCTGGGGCCAACGTCCTGACTTTC.

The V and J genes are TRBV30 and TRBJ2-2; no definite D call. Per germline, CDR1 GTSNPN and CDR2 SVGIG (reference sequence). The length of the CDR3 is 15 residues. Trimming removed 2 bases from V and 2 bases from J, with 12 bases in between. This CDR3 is CAWSPQWRNTGELFF. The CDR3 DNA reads TGTGCCTGGAGTCCCCAGTGGAGAAACACCGGGGAGCTGTTTTTT.

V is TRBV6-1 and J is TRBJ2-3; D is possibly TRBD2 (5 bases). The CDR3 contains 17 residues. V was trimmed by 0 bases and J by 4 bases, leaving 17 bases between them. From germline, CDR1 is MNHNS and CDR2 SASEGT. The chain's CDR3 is CASSEATGSPRADTQYF. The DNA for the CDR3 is TGTGCCAGCAGTGAAGCGACGGGATCCCCGAGAGCAGATACGCAGTATTTT.

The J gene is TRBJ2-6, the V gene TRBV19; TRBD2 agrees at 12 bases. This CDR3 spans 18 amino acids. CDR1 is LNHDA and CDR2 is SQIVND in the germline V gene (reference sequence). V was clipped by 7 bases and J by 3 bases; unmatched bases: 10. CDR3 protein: CASIGSSGRAGGANVLTF. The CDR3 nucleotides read TGTGCCAGTATTGGCTCTAGCGGGAGGGCTGGTGGGGCCAACGTCCTGACTTTC.

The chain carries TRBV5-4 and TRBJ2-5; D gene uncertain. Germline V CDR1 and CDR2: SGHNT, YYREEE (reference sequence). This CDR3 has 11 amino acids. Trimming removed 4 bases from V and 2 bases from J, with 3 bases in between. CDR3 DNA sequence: TGTGCCAGCAGCATTCAAGAGACCCAGTACTTC. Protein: CASSIQETQYF.

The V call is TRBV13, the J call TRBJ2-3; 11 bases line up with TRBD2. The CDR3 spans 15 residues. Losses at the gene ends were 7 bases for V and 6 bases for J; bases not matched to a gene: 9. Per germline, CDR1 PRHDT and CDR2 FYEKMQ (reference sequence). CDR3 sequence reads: CASIMTSGAGDTQYF. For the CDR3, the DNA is TGTGCCAGCATCATGACTAGCGGGGCAGGGGATACGCAGTATTTT. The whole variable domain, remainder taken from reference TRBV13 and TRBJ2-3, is AAGVIQSPRHLIKEKRETATLKCYPIPRHDTVYWYQQGPGQDPQFLISFYEKMQSDKGSIPDRFSAQQFSDYHSELNMSSLELGDSALYFCASIMTSGAGDTQYFGPGTRLTVL.

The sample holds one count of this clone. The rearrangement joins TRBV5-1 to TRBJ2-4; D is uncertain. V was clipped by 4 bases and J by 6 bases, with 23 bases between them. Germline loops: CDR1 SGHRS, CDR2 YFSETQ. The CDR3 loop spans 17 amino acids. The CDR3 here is CASSLTRSSTHRNIQYF. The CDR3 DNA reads TGCGCCAGCAGCCTAACCCGTTCTAGTACGCACAGAAACATTCAGTACTTC.

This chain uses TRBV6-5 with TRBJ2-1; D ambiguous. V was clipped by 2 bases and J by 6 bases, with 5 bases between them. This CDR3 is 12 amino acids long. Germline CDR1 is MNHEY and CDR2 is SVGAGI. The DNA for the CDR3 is TGTGCCAGCAGTTACAGAGGCAATGAGCAGTTCTTC. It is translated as CASSYRGNEQFF.

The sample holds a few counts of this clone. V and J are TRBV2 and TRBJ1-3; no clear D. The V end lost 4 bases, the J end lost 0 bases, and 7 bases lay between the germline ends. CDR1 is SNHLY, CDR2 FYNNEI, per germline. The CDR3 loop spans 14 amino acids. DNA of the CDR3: TGTGCCAGCAGTGTTGGCACCTCTGGAAACACCATATATTTT. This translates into CASSVGTSGNTIYF.

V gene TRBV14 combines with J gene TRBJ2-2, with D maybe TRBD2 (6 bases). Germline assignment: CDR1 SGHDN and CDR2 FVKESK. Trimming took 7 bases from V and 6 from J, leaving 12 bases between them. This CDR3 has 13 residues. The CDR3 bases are TGTGCCAGCACCGTTGGGGGGTCCGGGGAGCTGTTTTTT. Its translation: CASTVGGSGELFF.

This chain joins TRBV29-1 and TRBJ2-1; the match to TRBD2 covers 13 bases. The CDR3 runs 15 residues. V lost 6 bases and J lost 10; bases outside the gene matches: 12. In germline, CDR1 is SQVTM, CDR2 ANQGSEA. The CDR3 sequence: CSVSGLAGVISEQFF. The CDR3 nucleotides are TGCAGCGTGTCCGGACTAGCGGGAGTAATATCCGAGCAGTTCTTC.

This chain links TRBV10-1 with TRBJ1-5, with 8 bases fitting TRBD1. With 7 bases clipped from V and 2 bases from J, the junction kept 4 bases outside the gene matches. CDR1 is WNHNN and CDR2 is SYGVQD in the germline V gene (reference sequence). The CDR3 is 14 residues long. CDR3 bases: TGCGCCAGCACCGGGACAGGAGGCAATCAGCCCCAGCATTTT. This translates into CASTGTGGNQPQHF.

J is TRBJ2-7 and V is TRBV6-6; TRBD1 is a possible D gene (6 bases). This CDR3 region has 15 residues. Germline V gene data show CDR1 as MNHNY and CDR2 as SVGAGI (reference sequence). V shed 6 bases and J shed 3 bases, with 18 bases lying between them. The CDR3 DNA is TGTGCCAGCAGCCGTGGGCCACAGGGAGACTACGAGCAGTACTTC. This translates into CASSRGPQGDYEQYF.

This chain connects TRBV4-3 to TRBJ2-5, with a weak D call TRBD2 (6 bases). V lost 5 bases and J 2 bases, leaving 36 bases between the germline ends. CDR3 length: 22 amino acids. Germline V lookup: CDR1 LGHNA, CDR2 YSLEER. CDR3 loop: CASSSDRTRRNGGEDGQETQYF. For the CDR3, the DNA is TGCGCCAGCAGCTCAGACAGAACGAGGAGGAACGGAGGGGAGGACGGTCAAGAGACCCAGTACTTC.